The 18 T cell receptor beta chains below were found in one sample sequenced in a study of OX40 agonist ivuxolimab in advanced cancers. TCRdb keeps only in-frame clones here, not all; method: immunoSEQ multiplex PCR. The profile shows about 50,000 clones, roughly 82% of them singletons. Sequencing used CD4+ or CD8+ T cells sorted from blood, obtained in a trial of the OX40 agonist ivuxolimab. The receptors were sampled from an adult with an advanced solid tumor such as melanoma, head and neck, liver or kidney cancer.

This clone was seen more than once but under ten times. This sequence joins TRBV18 and TRBJ2-5; 8 bases are shared with TRBD2. This CDR3 has 16 amino acids. The V and J ends lost 2 bases and 5 bases, in that order; junction bases with no gene match: 10. Germline lookup yields CDR1 KGHSH and CDR2 LQKENI. CDR3 DNA sequence: TGTGCCAGCTCACCAGGGCTCGGGGGGGCCCGGGAGACCCAGTACTTC. This sequence encodes CASSPGLGGARETQYF.

The J gene is TRBJ1-4, the V gene TRBV18; D unresolved. Germline V gene lookup returns CDR1 KGHSH and CDR2 LQKENI. V lost 2 bases and J lost 5, with 12 bases in between. This CDR3 contains 15 residues. Here the CDR3 reads CASSPKNGKNEKLFF. The CDR3 DNA follows: TGTGCCAGCTCACCAAAAAACGGAAAGAATGAAAAACTGTTTTTT.

This clone was seen a handful of times. The V and J genes are TRBV6-5 and TRBJ2-7, with D possibly TRBD1 on 6 matching bases. V lost 0 bases and J 3 bases, leaving 12 bases between the germline ends. From germline, CDR1 is MNHEY and CDR2 SVGAGI. The CDR3 spans 15 residues. The CDR3 bases are TGTGCCAGCAGTTACTCCCCGGGACATATCTACGAGCAGTACTTC. It encodes CASSYSPGHIYEQYF.

This clone was counted only a few times. This chain links TRBV28 with TRBJ1-1; 7 bases are shared with TRBD1. V was pared by 0 bases and J by 5 bases, with 9 bases of the junction left unmatched. From germline, CDR1 is MDHEN and CDR2 SYDVKM. The length of the CDR3 is 16 residues. CDR3 amino acids: CASSLWGGQGDTEAFF. In nucleotides, the CDR3 is TGTGCCAGCAGTTTATGGGGCGGCCAGGGGGATACTGAAGCTTTCTTT.

The V call is TRBV7-2, the J call TRBJ2-3; tentative D call: TRBD2 (7 bases). The germline CDR1 and CDR2 sequences are SGHTA and FQGNSA. This CDR3 has 15 amino acids. Trimming removed 5 bases at V and 0 bases at J, with 12 bases between. The CDR3 spells CASSHPGGSTDTQYF. The CDR3 bases are TGTGCCAGCAGCCACCCGGGGGGCAGCACAGATACGCAGTATTTT.

As DNA, the CDR3 is TGTGCCAGCAGTGAGACCCGCAGGAACGATCAGCCCCAGCATTTT. Protein product: CASSETRRNDQPQHF. V and J are TRBV2 and TRBJ1-5; D gene unclear. V gave up 3 bases and J gave up 5 bases, with 14 bases separating them. The germline CDR1 and CDR2 sequences are SNHLY and FYNNEI. This CDR3 spans 15 amino acids.

The rearrangement joins TRBV14 to TRBJ2-3; 12 positions agree with TRBD2. V was pared by 4 bases and J by 0 bases, with 2 bases of the junction left unmatched. The CDR3 is made up of 16 amino acids. Germline lookup yields CDR1 SGHDN and CDR2 FVKESK. The chain's CDR3 is CASSPLAGGSTDTQYF. Written as DNA, the CDR3 is TGTGCCAGCAGCCCACTAGCGGGGGGTAGCACAGATACGCAGTATTTT.

Only one count was recorded for this clone. The gene calls are TRBV15 and TRBJ1-4, with 8 bases identical to TRBD1. Germline V gene sequence: CDR1 LNHNV, CDR2 YYDKDF (reference sequence). Unmatched junction bases numbered 6, after V lost 0 bases and J lost 0 bases. The CDR3 is 18 amino acids. In DNA, the CDR3 is TGTGCCACCAGCAGAGAAGGGACAGGCTATGCAACTAATGAAAAACTGTTTTTT. It is translated as CATSREGTGYATNEKLFF.

The V call is TRBV6-5, the J call TRBJ2-3; unclear D gene. Germline CDR1 reads MNHEY; CDR2 reads SVGAGI. The CDR3 sequence is 14 residues long. V was shortened by 4 bases and J by 3 bases, with 11 bases between the two germline ends. The CDR3: CASSSRGMTDTQYF. CDR3 in DNA: TGTGCCAGCAGTTCTCGCGGTATGACAGATACGCAGTATTTT.

The rearrangement uses TRBV6-1 and TRBJ2-4, with 13 bases identical to TRBD2. Germline V CDR1 and CDR2: MNHNS, SASEGT. The CDR3 is made up of 15 amino acids. J gave up 6 bases and V 6 bases, and 5 bases lay outside the gene matches. This CDR3 reads CASSGRTSGGNIQYF. The CDR3 region has the DNA TGTGCCAGCAGCGGAAGGACTAGCGGGGGAAACATTCAGTACTTC.

The chain links TRBV20-1 to TRBJ2-1; 7 positions match TRBD1. The CDR3 consists of 11 residues. After removal of 8 bases from V and 7 bases from J, the junction contained 5 bases not matched to a gene. Germline V gives CDR1 DFQATT, CDR2 SNEGSKA (reference sequence). CDR3 residues: CSPDRDNEQFF. CDR3 in DNA: TGCAGTCCCGACAGGGATAATGAGCAGTTCTTC.

The gene calls are TRBV13 and TRBJ1-4; D gene ambiguous. The CDR3 has 14 residues. Germline loops: CDR1 PRHDT, CDR2 FYEKMQ (reference sequence). Trimming removed 3 bases from V and 7 bases from J, with 12 bases in between. CDR3 region: CASSLNSRIEKLFF. The CDR3, as DNA: TGTGCCAGCAGCTTGAACAGTAGGATTGAAAAACTGTTTTTT.

This chain connects TRBV11-3 to TRBJ2-7; D is perhaps TRBD2 (5 bases). The CDR3 sequence is 14 residues long. Between the trimmed V and J ends, which lost 4 bases and 7 bases, there was a span of 17 bases. Germline V gene data show CDR1 as SGHNT and CDR2 as YENEEA. The CDR3 bases are TGTGCCAGCAGCTCCGCCCAGCGGCCTCTGGAGCAGTACTTC. This sequence encodes CASSSAQRPLEQYF.

The V call is TRBV29-1, the J call TRBJ2-3; TRBD2 matches 10 bases. This CDR3 comprises 16 residues. The trim removed 6 bases at V and 5 bases at J, leaving 14 bases unmatched. CDR1 and CDR2 from the germline V gene are SQVTM and ANQGSEA. The DNA for the CDR3 is TGCAGCGTCGTTGAGTTAGCGGGGGGCCGAGGAGATACGCAGTATTTT. Amino acids: CSVVELAGGRGDTQYF.

This sequence joins TRBV5-1 and TRBJ1-4; TRBD1 is a possible D gene (5 bases). The length of the CDR3 is 15 residues. In germline, CDR1 is SGHRS, CDR2 YFSETQ. The germline V and J ends were trimmed by 0 bases and 4 bases, with 10 bases remaining between them. Here the CDR3 DNA reads TGCGCCAGCAGCTTGGTAGGGACGGATAATGAAAAACTGTTTTTT. Residues: CASSLVGTDNEKLFF.

The chain links TRBV10-3 to TRBJ1-4; tentatively, D is TRBD1 (5 bases). Germline CDR1 ENHRY, CDR2 SYGVKD. The CDR3 is made up of 16 amino acids. V lost 3 bases to trimming and J lost 5 bases, with 16 bases between them. For the CDR3, the DNA is TGTGCCATCAGTGATCCGATTGGGGGTCCCAATGAAAAACTGTTTTTT. Protein: CAISDPIGGPNEKLFF.

The genes are TRBV19 and TRBJ1-2; 9 bases are a match to TRBD1. The V segment lost 7 bases and the J segment 2 bases; nucleotides outside the gene matches: 5. The CDR3 sequence is 14 residues long. The germline CDR1 and CDR2 sequences are LNHDA and SQIVND (reference sequence). CDR3 DNA sequence: TGTGCCAGTACCGGAACAGGGGGCAACTATGGCTACACCTTC. Translation gives CASTGTGGNYGYTF.

The chain combines TRBV6-6 with TRBJ1-1; 8 bases are a match to TRBD1. Germline V gene data show CDR1 as MNHNY and CDR2 as SVGAGI (reference sequence). Losses at the gene ends were 5 bases for V and 4 bases for J; bases not matched to a gene: 6. CDR3 length: 14 amino acids. The CDR3 spells CASSPTGQVTEAFF. In DNA form, the CDR3 reads TGTGCCAGCAGTCCAACGGGACAGGTCACTGAAGCTTTCTTT.